The source of this T cell receptor (beta chain) is a study of long-term antiretroviral therapy in people with HIV. Concerning this clone: Its specificity is unknown.

Each donor had at least one pre-ART and at least two post-ART PBMC samples. Until DNA extraction, the samples held between 1-10 million cryopreserved PBMC. This was the immunoSEQ v3.0 assay at survey level. Using immunoSEQ multiplex PCR, the repertoire was profiled, and TCRdb retains in-frame clones only, with some absent. The data hold some 8,900 clones, with over 70% observed a single time. The study's findings and limits: In samples taken after ART, diversity increased but remained below transplant donor control levels. Within the repertoire, clones expanded before ART were dominant at all time points.

Germline V gene data show CDR1 as MGHDK and CDR2 as SYGVNS. This CDR3 has 15 amino acids. Trimming took off 0 bases at V and 3 bases at J, with 8 bases between the two ends. The source material was unsorted PBMCs, sampled 1.8 years before starting antiretroviral therapy. The chain is built from TRBV25-1 and TRBJ2-2; D is possibly TRBD2 (5 bases). The TCR sequence derives from a man between 40 and 49 years old with HIV. The CDR3, as DNA: TGTGCCAGCAGTGAATATCAGCGGCACACCGGGGAGCTGTTTTTT. Amino acid sequence: CASSEYQRHTGELFF.